Following are 11 T cell receptor beta chains from one sample sequenced in a study of technical replicates of blood from several donors (dated by TCRdb to the late 2010s). Libraries were made using the immunoSEQ multiplex PCR assay. The clones in this table, taken by TCRdb from immuneACCESS, are in-frame only. Not every clone is retained; where verified, under half of the shortfall comes from an unresolved V gene, and the cause of the rest is unknown. The sample yields some 64,000 clones; nearly 95% were counted once. Together, the top ten hold about 4.5% of the sample. The sample was PBMCs. Receptor source: a human donor in good health. Some clones in this sample may be carry-over from other donors' samples.

The rearrangement uses TRBV6-1 and TRBJ1-1, with a tentative D call TRBD1 (5 bases). The CDR3 is 15 residues long. The V end was cut by 0 bases, the J end by 1 base, with 9 bases between. Germline-derived CDR1 and CDR2 are MNHNS and SASEGT. The CDR3 is CASSEAPGGNTEAFF. The CDR3 region has the DNA TGTGCCAGCAGTGAAGCACCGGGGGGGAACACTGAAGCTTTCTTT.

The V call is TRBV7-2, the J call TRBJ2-7; 9 bases map to TRBD2. Germline V gene data show CDR1 as SGHTA and CDR2 as FQGNSA. This CDR3 has 14 residues. V was pared by 2 bases and J by 3 bases, with 2 bases of the junction left unmatched. In nucleotides, the CDR3 is TGTGCCAGCAGCTTACCTAGCGGGATCTACGAGCAGTACTTC. This sequence encodes CASSLPSGIYEQYF.

This chain connects TRBV7-2 to TRBJ2-5, with D tentatively TRBD1 (6 bases). This CDR3 contains 12 residues. Germline V gives CDR1 SGHTA, CDR2 FQGNSA. Between the trimmed V and J ends, which lost 6 bases and 5 bases, there was a span of 10 bases. CDR3 residues: CASRGDTETQYF. The CDR3 nucleotides are TGTGCCAGCAGGGGGGACACGGAGACCCAGTACTTC.

The chain has TRBV29-1 and TRBJ2-1; D unresolved. The germline V and J ends were trimmed by 0 bases and 12 bases, with 15 bases remaining between them. Per germline, CDR1 SQVTM and CDR2 ANQGSEA. This CDR3 has 13 amino acids. The CDR3 coding sequence is TGCAGCGTTGAAGAGCGGATTACAATGATGCAGTTCTTC. This gives the protein CSVEERITMMQFF.

This chain links TRBV7-8 with TRBJ2-5; tentative D call: TRBD1 (6 bases). Trimming left V 2 bases short and J 5 bases short, with 9 bases between. There are 13 residues in the CDR3. The germline V gene has CDR1 SGHVS and CDR2 FQNEAQ. CDR3 coding DNA: TGTGCCAGCAGCTTAAACAGGGCTGAGACCCAGTACTTC. Translation: CASSLNRAETQYF. Variable domain in full (rest from reference TRBV7-8 and TRBJ2-5): GAGVSQSPRYKVAKRGQDVALRCDPISGHVSLFWYQQALGQGPEFLTYFQNEAQLDKSGLPSDRFFAERPEGSVSTLKIQRTQQEDSAVYLCASSLNRAETQYFGPGTRLLVL.

This chain uses TRBV18 with TRBJ1-4; the D is unclear. Germline V CDR1 and CDR2: KGHSH, LQKENI. The V gene lost 4 bases and the J gene lost 8 bases, with 20 bases spanning the gap. The CDR3 is 16 residues long. The CDR3 DNA sequence: TGTGCCAGCTCACTTTCCTCGGTGGGCAGTGGGGAAAAACTGTTTTTT. It is translated as CASSLSSVGSGEKLFF.

V usage is TRBV6-5 and J usage is TRBJ1-1; D is undetermined. Germline CDR1 reads MNHEY; CDR2 reads SVGAGI. Trimming pared 4 bases from V and 1 base from J, leaving 13 bases between. This CDR3 has 15 residues. CDR3 sequence: CASSSLYPSNTEAFF. The CDR3 region has the DNA TGTGCCAGCAGTTCTCTCTACCCCTCGAACACTGAAGCTTTCTTT.

The chain joins TRBV6-4 to TRBJ2-1; TRBD2 matches at 10 bases. J gave up 15 bases and V 0 bases, and 5 bases lay outside the gene matches. The CDR3 runs to 13 residues. The V gene's germline CDR1 is MRHNA and CDR2 SNTAGT. CDR3: CASSDSGASGRFF. The CDR3 bases are TGTGCCAGCAGTGACTCGGGGGCTAGCGGGAGGTTCTTC.

This chain joins TRBV6-5 and TRBJ2-7; D gene uncertain. The CDR3 totals 14 residues. Germline V lookup: CDR1 MNHEY, CDR2 SVGAGI. V lost 10 bases, J lost 5 bases, and 21 bases lay in between. The CDR3 coding sequence is TGTGCCACCCGAAGTGCAGGTACAAGCCACGAGCAGTACTTC. It translates to CATRSAGTSHEQYF.

The V and J genes are TRBV5-1 and TRBJ2-5; D not resolved. The CDR3 length is 15 residues. Germline CDR1 and CDR2: SGHRS and YFSETQ. The V end was cut by 1 base, the J end by 0 bases, with 10 bases between. CDR3 nucleotide sequence: TGCGCCAGCAGCTTGCCCCTTTCGTACCAAGAGACCCAGTACTTC. It encodes CASSLPLSYQETQYF.

For the CDR3, the DNA is TGTGCCAGTATGCAAAGGCCCACAGAGATGGAGACCCAGTACTTC. This sequence encodes CASMQRPTEMETQYF. The V gene is TRBV19, the J gene TRBJ2-5, with D uncertain. The CDR3 covers 15 residues. Germline V lookup: CDR1 LNHDA, CDR2 SQIVND (reference sequence). V shed 7 bases and J shed 5 bases, with 20 bases lying between them.